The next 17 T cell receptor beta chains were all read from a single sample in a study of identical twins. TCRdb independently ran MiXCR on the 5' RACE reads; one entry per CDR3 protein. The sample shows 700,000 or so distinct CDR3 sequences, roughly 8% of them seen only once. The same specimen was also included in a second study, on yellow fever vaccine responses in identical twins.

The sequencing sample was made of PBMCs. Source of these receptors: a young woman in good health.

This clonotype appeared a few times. The CDR3 nucleotides read TGTGCCAGCAGCCAAGATCCTAGTGTCTATACGCAGTATTTT. Translation: CASSQDPSVYTQYF. The chain combines TRBV3-1 with TRBJ2-3; unclear D gene. V was shortened by 0 bases and J by 7 bases, with 11 bases between the two germline ends. This CDR3 spans 14 amino acids. Germline V gives CDR1 LGHDT, CDR2 YNNKEL (reference sequence).

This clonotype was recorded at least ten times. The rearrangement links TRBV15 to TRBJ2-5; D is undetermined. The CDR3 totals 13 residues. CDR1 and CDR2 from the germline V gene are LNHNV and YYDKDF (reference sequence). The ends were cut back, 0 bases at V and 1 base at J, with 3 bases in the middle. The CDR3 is CATSREGQETQYF. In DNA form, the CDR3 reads TGTGCCACCAGCAGAGAAGGCCAAGAGACCCAGTACTTC.

The chain's CDR3 is CASGLVLGQGVYNEQFF. DNA of the CDR3: TGTGCTAGTGGTTTGGTACTTGGACAGGGGGTTTACAATGAGCAGTTCTTC. The chain employs TRBV12-5 and TRBJ2-1, with 10 nucleotides matching TRBD1. The V and J ends lost 0 bases and 4 bases, in that order; junction bases with no gene match: 6. Germline V gene lookup returns CDR1 LGHNT and CDR2 FRNRAP. The CDR3 contains 17 residues.

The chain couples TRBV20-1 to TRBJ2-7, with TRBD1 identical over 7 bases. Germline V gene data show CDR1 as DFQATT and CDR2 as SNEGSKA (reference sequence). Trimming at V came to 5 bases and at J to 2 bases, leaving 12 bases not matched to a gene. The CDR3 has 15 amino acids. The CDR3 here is CSADPLRDRTYEQYF. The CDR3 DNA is TGCAGTGCTGATCCACTCCGGGACAGAACCTACGAGCAGTACTTC.

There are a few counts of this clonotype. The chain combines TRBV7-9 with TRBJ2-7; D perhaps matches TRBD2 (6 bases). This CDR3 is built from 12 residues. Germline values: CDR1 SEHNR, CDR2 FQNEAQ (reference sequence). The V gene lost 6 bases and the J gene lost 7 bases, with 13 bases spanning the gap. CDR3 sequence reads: CASSSGGEEQYF. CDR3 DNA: TGTGCCAGCAGTTCCGGCGGGGAAGAGCAGTACTTC.

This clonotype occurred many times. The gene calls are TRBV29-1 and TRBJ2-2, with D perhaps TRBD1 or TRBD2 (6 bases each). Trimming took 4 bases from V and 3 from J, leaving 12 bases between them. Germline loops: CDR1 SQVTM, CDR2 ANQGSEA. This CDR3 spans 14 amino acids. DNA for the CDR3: TGCAGCGTTGGTCGGGGGCTGGACACCGGGGAGCTGTTTTTT. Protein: CSVGRGLDTGELFF.

The CDR3 region is CASSLGQGSTSNYGYTF. As DNA, the CDR3 is TGTGCCAGCAGCTTAGGACAGGGGAGCACCTCTAACTATGGCTACACCTTC. The rearrangement uses TRBV7-2 and TRBJ1-2; 8 bases line up with TRBD1. The V segment lost 1 base and the J segment 0 bases; nucleotides outside the gene matches: 7. Germline assignment: CDR1 SGHTA and CDR2 FQGNSA. CDR3 length: 17 residues. The full variable domain, with the rest looked up from reference TRBV7-2 and TRBJ1-2, is GAGVSQSPSNKVTEKGKDVELRCDPISGHTALYWYRQSLGQGLEFLIYFQGNSAPDKSGLPSDRFSAERTGGSVSTLTIQRTQQEDSAVYLCASSLGQGSTSNYGYTFGSGTRLTVV.

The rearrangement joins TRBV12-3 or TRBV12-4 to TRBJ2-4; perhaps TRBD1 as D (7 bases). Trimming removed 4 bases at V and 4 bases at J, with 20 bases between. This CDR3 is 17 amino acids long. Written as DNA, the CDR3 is TGTGCCAGCAGTTCTATTCAGGGGGGTGGGGGAAAAAACATTCAGTACTTC. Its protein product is CASSSIQGGGGKNIQYF.

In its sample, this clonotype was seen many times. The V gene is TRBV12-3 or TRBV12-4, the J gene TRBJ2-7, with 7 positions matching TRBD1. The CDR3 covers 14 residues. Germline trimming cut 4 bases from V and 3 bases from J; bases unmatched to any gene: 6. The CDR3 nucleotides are TGTGCCAGCAGTTGGTACCGGGACAGCTACGAGCAGTACTTC. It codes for CASSWYRDSYEQYF.

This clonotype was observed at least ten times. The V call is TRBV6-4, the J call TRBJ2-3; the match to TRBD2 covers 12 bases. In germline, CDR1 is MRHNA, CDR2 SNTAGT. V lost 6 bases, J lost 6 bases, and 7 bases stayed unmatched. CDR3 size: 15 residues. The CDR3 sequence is CASSQTSGGGDTQYF. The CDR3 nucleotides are TGTGCCAGCAGCCAGACTAGCGGGGGCGGGGATACGCAGTATTTT.

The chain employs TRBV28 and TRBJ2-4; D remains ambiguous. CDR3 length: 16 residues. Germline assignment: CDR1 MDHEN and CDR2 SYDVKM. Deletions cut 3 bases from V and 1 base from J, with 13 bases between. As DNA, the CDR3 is TGTGCCAGCAGTTTTACGGGTGGGGTGGCCAAAAACATTCAGTACTTC. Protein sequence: CASSFTGGVAKNIQYF.

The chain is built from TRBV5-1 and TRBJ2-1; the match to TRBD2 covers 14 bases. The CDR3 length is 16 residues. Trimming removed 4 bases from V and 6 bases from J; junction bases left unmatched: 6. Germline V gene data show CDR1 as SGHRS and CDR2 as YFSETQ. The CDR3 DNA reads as TGCGCCAGCAGCGATTCGGGACTAGCGGGAGTCAATGAGCAGTTCTTC. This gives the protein CASSDSGLAGVNEQFF.

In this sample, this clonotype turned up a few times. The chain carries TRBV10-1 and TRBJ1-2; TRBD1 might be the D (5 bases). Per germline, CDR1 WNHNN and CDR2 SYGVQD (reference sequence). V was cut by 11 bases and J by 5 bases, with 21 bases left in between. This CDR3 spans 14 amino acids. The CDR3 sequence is CAVPEGRFGYGYTF. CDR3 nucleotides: TGCGCCGTCCCGGAGGGGCGCTTTGGATATGGCTACACCTTC.

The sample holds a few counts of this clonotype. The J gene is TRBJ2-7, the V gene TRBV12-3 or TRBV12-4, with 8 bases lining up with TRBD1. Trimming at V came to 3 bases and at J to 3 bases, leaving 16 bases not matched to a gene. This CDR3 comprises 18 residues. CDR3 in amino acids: CASSFTGGKEPHGYEQYF. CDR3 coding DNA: TGTGCCAGCAGTTTCACAGGGGGTAAGGAACCCCACGGCTACGAGCAGTACTTC.

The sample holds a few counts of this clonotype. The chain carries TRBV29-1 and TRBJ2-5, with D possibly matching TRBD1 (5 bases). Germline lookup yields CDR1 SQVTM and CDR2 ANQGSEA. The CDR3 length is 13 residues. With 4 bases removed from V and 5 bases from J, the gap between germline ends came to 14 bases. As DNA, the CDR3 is TGCAGCGTTGTATCAGGGTCCGGCGAGACCCAGTACTTC. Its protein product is CSVVSGSGETQYF.

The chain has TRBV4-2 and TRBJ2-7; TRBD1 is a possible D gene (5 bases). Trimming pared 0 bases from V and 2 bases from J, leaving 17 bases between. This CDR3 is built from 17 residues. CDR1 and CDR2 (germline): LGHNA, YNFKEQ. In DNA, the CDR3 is TGTGCCAGCAGCCAAGATCTAAGTAGGGGTGCCCCCTACGAGCAGTACTTC. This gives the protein CASSQDLSRGAPYEQYF.

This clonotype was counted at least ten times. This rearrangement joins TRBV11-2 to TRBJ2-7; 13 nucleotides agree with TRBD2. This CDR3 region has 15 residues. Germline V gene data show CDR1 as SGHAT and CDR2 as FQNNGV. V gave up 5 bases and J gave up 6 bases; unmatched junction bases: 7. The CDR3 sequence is CASSQPGLAGREQYF. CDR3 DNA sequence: TGTGCCAGCAGCCAACCGGGACTAGCGGGACGCGAGCAGTACTTC. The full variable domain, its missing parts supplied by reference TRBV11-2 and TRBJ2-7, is EAGVAQSPRYKIIEKRQSVAFWCNPISGHATLYWYQQILGQGPKLLIQFQNNGVVDDSQLPKDRFSAERLKGVDSTLKIQPAKLEDSAVYLCASSQPGLAGREQYFGPGTRLTVT.